This T cell receptor (beta chain) appears in the sequencing data of a study of T cells expressing NK-cell markers. The overall study: Repertoires of TCR beta were obtained from T cells sorted as CD3+CD56+NKG2C+, CD3+CD56+NKG2C- and CD3+CD56-NKG2C+.

Regarding the study as a whole: A range of roughly 1.0-8% of CD8+ T cells consisted of dominant NKG2C+ clonotypes in about six donors. Specificity for HCMV among expanded NKG2C+ T cell clones was not established.

There are 15 residues in the CDR3. What made the TCR beta cDNA was 5'RACE template switching with UMIs. TCRdb reanalyzed the 5' RACE reads, giving one entry per CDR3 protein sequence and no DNA. The sample has more than 250,000 distinct CDR3 sequences. As regards this clonotype: Its antigen is unknown.

Sequenced sample: blood T cells: a sorted CD56 or NKG2C T cell subset, CD4+ or CD8+ T cells, or bulk PBMC T cells (not recorded which). This sequence joins TRBV12-3 or TRBV12-4 and TRBJ2-5; the D call from TCRdb, TRBD1, cannot be confirmed without DNA. The receptor was isolated from a man younger than 35 in good health. The CDR3 sequence is CASSPGTGAWETQYF.